Described below is a single TCR beta chain sequence and its context. TCRdb independently ran MiXCR on the PCR reads; one entry per CDR3 protein. The sample lists some 85,000 distinct CDR3 sequences, about half seen once, with around 10% in the top ten. This sample stems from a study of CDR3 diversity in severe acne. The CDR3 covers 14 residues. Trimming pared 1 base from V and 7 bases from J, leaving 13 bases between. Germline values: CDR1 SGHVS, CDR2 FQNEAQ. Specimen: blood. The sequence was collected from a male donor with severe acne vulgaris. The V call is TRBV7-8, the J call TRBJ1-2, with a tentative D call TRBD1 (5 bases). The CDR3 region is CASSLETGTAGYTF. In DNA, the CDR3 is TGTGCCAGCAGCTTAGAAACAGGAACGGCTGGCTACACCTTC.